The subject of this entry is one T cell receptor (beta chain). This clonotype was counted a few times. It lacks a known antigen. Per-base quality was not reported, and no clone a single base away is much larger than it. The CDR3 numbers 16 residues from cysteine through phenylalanine. Here the CDR3 DNA is all that survives: 48 bases in frame from base 1. From the germline V gene, CDR1 is MNHEY and CDR2 is SVGAGI. V is cut by 5 bases and J by 0 bases, and the space between the germline ends is 14 bases. TCR beta repertoires were profiled from peripheral blood of 10 to 15 young patients with multiple sclerosis to demonstrate the VDJtools post-analysis software. Multiple sclerosis patients were children and adolescents aged about 6 to 15 years. The data were obtained in a study of post-analysis software for immune sequencing data (dated by TCRdb to between 2014 and 2017). Describing the broader study: Recorded disease courses included relapsing-remitting, secondary progressive and progressive-relapsing multiple sclerosis, with some patients lacking subtype annotation. A subset of samples was prepared in parallel using single-end sample barcoding, then pooled and co-amplified after Illumina adapter ligation. The multiple sclerosis patient repertoires were compared with 11 previously published healthy control repertoires from donors aged about 6 to 26 years.

The method behind the library was PCR. The reads were generated on an Illumina HiSeq 2500. To reduce PCR and sequencing biases, unique molecular identifiers were incorporated into the TCR beta cDNA libraries. About 500,000 cDNA molecules were obtained per 1 to 10 million input T cells, so each molecule approximated one T cell. The same protocol used for the earlier healthy control dataset was applied to prepare and sequence the patient libraries. Samples belonging to the same batch were prepared together, multiplexed and sequenced on a shared HiSeq lane. In the source study's methods: MIGEC was used to process the raw barcoded reads, and molecular identifier groups with only a single read were discarded before consensus assembly and CDR3 extraction. Clonotype tables were post-analysed with VDJtools, and diversity was normalized by down-sampling all datasets to the smallest sample size. To correct batch-related cross-sample contamination, repertoire overlap clustering matched CDR3 amino acid sequences but not nucleotide sequences. TCRdb reran the public reads through fastp at Q25 and MiXCR, keeping productive beta chains. Here each entry gathers all rows of one CDR3 protein and keeps the most common genes and DNA. The authors' filters were not applied to this entry. This sample has just over 250,000 distinct CDR3 sequences in its table, and 36% of those were observed once. Under 5% of the sample belongs to the ten largest clones.

On the study overall, not on this receptor specifically: Significantly higher frequencies in patients than in controls were found for roughly five TRBV segments, including TRBV5-6, TRBV5-1 and TRBV20-1. Significantly lower normalized Chao1 diversity was found in multiple sclerosis patients than in controls, suggesting substantial peripheral T-cell clonal expansion. The control group was slightly older than the multiple sclerosis patient group. Direct clustering with F measure revealed strong co-clustering of samples prepared in the same batch, which led to a batch-effect correction.

This clonotype originated in a girl between 5 and 17 years old with multiple sclerosis. The specimen was blood. This chain is built from TRBV6-5 and TRBJ2-1; the D gene is unclear. The CDR3: CASSHRTPSSYNEQFF. The bases read TGTGCCAGCAGTCACCGGACGCCTAGCTCCTACAATGAGCAGTTCTTC.